The 20 T cell receptor beta chains below were found in one sample sequenced in a study of T-cell memory formation after mild COVID-19. TCRdb analysed the 5' RACE reads with MiXCR anew, one entry per CDR3 protein. Seen here are some 150,000 distinct CDR3 sequences, 6% to 6.5% observed once, and the top ten hold approximately 2.2%. The sequenced material came from PBMCs or a T cell subset sorted from them (not recorded which). These receptor sequences come from an adult woman who had mild COVID-19 (a few samples of this study predate the infection). Cell type and time point are not known.

This clonotype came up a few times. V is TRBV7-9 and J is TRBJ2-3; D possibly corresponds to TRBD1 (6 bases). V lost 1 base and J lost 3, with 8 bases in between. Germline V gene lookup returns CDR1 SEHNR and CDR2 FQNEAQ (reference sequence). This CDR3 spans 14 amino acids. The CDR3 protein is CASSLEGETDTQYF. The DNA of the CDR3 is TGTGCCAGCAGCTTAGAGGGGGAAACAGATACGCAGTATTTT.

The chain recombines TRBV7-9 with TRBJ2-7; 7 bases align to TRBD1. The CDR3 contains 17 residues. With 5 bases clipped from V and 4 bases from J, the junction kept 17 bases outside the gene matches. Germline-derived CDR1 and CDR2 are SEHNR and FQNEAQ (reference sequence). CDR3 coding DNA: TGTGCCAGCAGCCTAAACCACCGCCGAGACAGGGCGTACGAGCAGTACTTC. This gives the protein CASSLNHRRDRAYEQYF.

This clonotype occurred a few times. This chain uses TRBV24-1 with TRBJ2-3, with 10 bases that match TRBD2. The CDR3 spans 16 residues. Germline CDR1 and CDR2: KGHDR and SFDVKD. V was pared by 3 bases and J by 0 bases, with 2 bases of the junction left unmatched. CDR3 residues: CATSDPSGRSTDTQYF. DNA of the CDR3: TGTGCCACCAGTGATCCTAGCGGGAGAAGCACAGATACGCAGTATTTT.

This clonotype came up many times. The chain is built from TRBV12-3 or TRBV12-4 and TRBJ1-5; D is uncertain. This CDR3 comprises 15 residues. V was cut by 5 bases and J by 0 bases, with 11 bases left in between. For the CDR3, the DNA is TGTGCCAGCAGTCCGGCACGGGGTAGCAATCAGCCCCAGCATTTT. As protein: CASSPARGSNQPQHF.

This clonotype was counted ten times or more. V is TRBV20-1 and J is TRBJ1-1; 7 bases are shared with TRBD1. Germline-derived CDR1 and CDR2 are DFQATT and SNEGSKA (reference sequence). Germline trimming cut 0 bases from V and 1 base from J; bases unmatched to any gene: 11. This CDR3 comprises 17 residues. CDR3: CSARDPGTGARNTEAFF. The CDR3, as DNA: TGCAGTGCTAGAGATCCGGGAACAGGGGCCCGGAACACTGAAGCTTTCTTT.

The sample holds many counts of this clonotype. This chain uses TRBV5-1 with TRBJ1-5; D gene uncertain. The CDR3 spans 16 residues. CDR1 and CDR2 from the germline V gene are SGHRS and YFSETQ. Trimming left V 0 bases short and J 2 bases short, with 12 bases between. The CDR3 nucleotides read TGCGCCAGCAGCTTGGGACCGGCCGGAGGCAATCAGCCCCAGCATTTT. Its translation is CASSLGPAGGNQPQHF.

This clonotype was detected many times. The DNA of the CDR3 is TGTGCCAGCAGCCCACGCCGGGGGGCCAACACCGGGGAGCTGTTTTTT. This translates into CASSPRRGANTGELFF. The chain links TRBV7-2 to TRBJ2-2; tentatively, D is TRBD2 (7 bases). Germline V gives CDR1 SGHTA, CDR2 FQGNSA. V lost 5 bases, J lost 2 bases, and 15 bases lay in between. The CDR3 is 16 amino acids.

The chain links TRBV12-3 or TRBV12-4 to TRBJ2-7; D not resolved. Trimming pared 3 bases from V and 0 bases from J, leaving 18 bases between. This CDR3 comprises 17 residues. The CDR3 loop reads CASSLARRPSSSYEQYF. Here the CDR3 DNA reads TGTGCCAGCAGTTTGGCTAGGCGGCCGTCGAGCTCCTACGAGCAGTACTTC.

J is TRBJ1-1 and V is TRBV25-1; 7 bases map to TRBD1. Looked up from germline, CDR1 is MGHDK and CDR2 is SYGVNS. After removal of 6 bases from V and 6 bases from J, the junction contained 1 base not matched to a gene. This CDR3 region has 11 residues. Written as DNA, the CDR3 is TGTGCCAGCAGAGACAGGGCTGAAGCTTTCTTT. This codes for CASRDRAEAFF.

The table lists this clonotype with many counts. The genes are TRBV25-1 and TRBJ1-5, with TRBD1 as a possible D gene (5 bases). Trimming pared 2 bases from V and 4 bases from J, leaving 6 bases between. This CDR3 comprises 13 residues. CDR1 is MGHDK and CDR2 is SYGVNS in the germline V gene. In nucleotides, the CDR3 is TGTGCCAGCAGTGAAGGGGGGAATCAGCCCCAGCATTTT. Translated, it gives CASSEGGNQPQHF.

The sample holds a few counts of this clonotype. The chain joins TRBV10-3 to TRBJ2-7, with 8 bases lining up with TRBD1. V shed 2 bases, J shed 2 bases, and the junction held 14 bases outside the gene matches. The V gene's germline CDR1 is ENHRY and CDR2 SYGVKD. The CDR3 totals 18 residues. CDR3 residues: CAISEPRRTGWNPYEQYF. The CDR3 bases are TGTGCCATCAGTGAGCCACGGAGGACAGGGTGGAACCCCTACGAGCAGTACTTC.

This clonotype was counted at least ten times. The CDR3 DNA is TGCGCCAGCAGCTTGTCGACAGGGAGGGGAGAGACCCAGTACTTC. Translated: CASSLSTGRGETQYF. The V call is TRBV5-1, the J call TRBJ2-5, with D possibly called TRBD1 or TRBD2 (7 bases each). V was pared by 1 base and J by 4 bases, with 14 bases between. This CDR3 is built from 15 residues. Germline-derived CDR1 and CDR2 are SGHRS and YFSETQ.

Many counts were recorded for this clonotype. The chain recombines TRBV7-9 with TRBJ2-7; 14 bases map to TRBD2. Germline trimming cut 5 bases from V and 1 base from J; bases unmatched to any gene: 4. The CDR3 extends over 16 amino acids. Germline CDR1 and CDR2: SEHNR and FQNEAQ (reference sequence). The CDR3 spells CASSQGLAGESYEQYF. As DNA, the CDR3 is TGTGCCAGCAGCCAGGGACTAGCGGGGGAGTCCTACGAGCAGTACTTC.

J is TRBJ2-1 and V is TRBV11-3; TRBD2 is a possible D gene (6 bases). Germline V gene data show CDR1 as SGHNT and CDR2 as YENEEA. The ends were cut back, 3 bases at V and 9 bases at J, with 15 bases in the middle. The CDR3 is 14 residues long. CDR3 amino acids: CASSLIRGGVEQFF. In nucleotides, the CDR3 is TGTGCCAGCAGCTTGATCCGGGGAGGAGTTGAGCAGTTCTTC.

In its sample, this clonotype was seen many times. The chain combines TRBV5-1 with TRBJ2-5, with TRBD2 as a possible D gene (6 bases). Germline-derived CDR1 and CDR2 are SGHRS and YFSETQ. The CDR3 loop spans 15 amino acids. V dropped 0 bases and J dropped 7 bases, with 16 bases sitting between them. The DNA for the CDR3 is TGCGCCAGCAGCTTGGACGGGAGCGAGTTGGGGACCCAGTACTTC. Protein product: CASSLDGSELGTQYF.

This clonotype was detected only a few times. The V call is TRBV7-9, the J call TRBJ1-5; TRBD1 aligns across 8 bases. The CDR3 length is 16 residues. In germline, CDR1 is SEHNR, CDR2 FQNEAQ (reference sequence). V trimming: 3 bases; J trimming: 4 bases; junction bases outside the gene matches: 8. CDR3 region: CASSFGGQGWNQPQHF. CDR3 nucleotides: TGTGCCAGCAGCTTCGGCGGACAGGGCTGGAATCAGCCCCAGCATTTT.

The genes are TRBV7-9 and TRBJ1-1; D perhaps matches TRBD1 (5 bases). The V end lost 3 bases, the J end lost 4 bases, and 15 bases lay between the germline ends. The CDR3 spans 15 residues. Germline CDR1 SEHNR, CDR2 FQNEAQ (reference sequence). CDR3 sequence reads: CASSFDRGGTTEAFF. CDR3 coding DNA: TGTGCCAGCAGCTTTGACCGGGGGGGTACCACTGAAGCTTTCTTT.

This clonotype was observed at least ten times. CDR3 in amino acids: CASSPLRGNTEAFF. The CDR3 nucleotides read TGTGCCAGCAGTCCCTTGCGGGGGAACACTGAAGCTTTCTTT. The genes are TRBV6-5 and TRBJ1-1; no reliable D call. The CDR3 has 14 residues. Germline-derived CDR1 and CDR2 are MNHEY and SVGAGI. V shed 5 bases and J shed 1 base, with 11 bases lying between them.

The chain links TRBV24-1 to TRBJ2-1; D call uncertain. Trimming shortened V by 1 base and J by 5 bases, and 11 bases separated the two germline ends. The V gene's germline CDR1 is KGHDR and CDR2 SFDVKD. The CDR3 covers 15 residues. The CDR3 here is CATSDLLPPDNEQFF. DNA of the CDR3: TGTGCCACCAGTGATTTATTGCCTCCAGACAATGAGCAGTTCTTC.

The chain is built from TRBV5-1 and TRBJ1-1; 7 bases agree with TRBD1. This CDR3 contains 15 residues. After removal of 1 base from V and 5 bases from J, the junction contained 8 bases not matched to a gene. Per the germline V gene, CDR1 is SGHRS and CDR2 is YFSETQ. CDR3 in DNA: TGCGCCAGCAGCTTGACCACGGCCAGGGGGACTGAAGCTTTCTTT. Encoded protein: CASSLTTARGTEAFF. The full variable domain, with the rest looked up from reference TRBV5-1 and TRBJ1-1, is KAGVTQTPRYLIKTRGQQVTLSCSPISGHRSVSWYQQTPGQGLQFLFEYFSETQRNKGNFPGRFSGRQFSNSRSEMNVSTLELGDSALYLCASSLTTARGTEAFFGQGTRLTVV.